The clone carrying this TCR beta chain has ten or more counts. These data originate in a study of regulatory T cells in long-lasting Graves disease. Time point of the sample: newly diagnosed GD, antithyroid drugs for less than 3 months. PBMC-extracted RNA yielded the TCR library. Patients hailed from an endocrinology department in Xi'an, China. Arm-PCR of CDR3 regions and iRepertoire HTBI primers were used to build TCR beta libraries. TCRdb used MiXCR to reprocess the multiplex PCR reads, holding one entry per CDR3 protein. The sample has some 500,000 distinct CDR3 sequences; approximately 15% are singletons. CDR3 length: 13 residues. Per the germline V gene, CDR1 is GTSNPN and CDR2 is SVGIG (reference sequence). Trimming left V 2 bases short and J 1 base short, with 9 bases between. These records were also assigned to another study, of T cells in Graves' hyperthyroidism and ophthalmopathy.

The source was peripheral blood mononuclear cells (PBMCs), collected at new diagnosis, from a patient treated with antithyroid drugs. This sequence joins TRBV30 and TRBJ2-7, with D uncertain. The TCR sequence derives from a man aged 30-40 years with Graves disease. CDR3 sequence (DNA): TGTGCCTGGAGTCGGGCCGGGTCCTACGAGCAGTACTTC. Its protein product is CAWSRAGSYEQYF.